This T cell receptor beta chain was profiled in a study of T cells in Graves' hyperthyroidism and ophthalmopathy. The CDR3 length is 17 residues. Germline V gene sequence: CDR1 MNHEY, CDR2 SVGEGT. Trimming took 7 bases from V and 4 from J, leaving 25 bases between them. There were TCR beta CDR3 regions amplified from RNA transcripts. The HTBI primer set drove a first-round RT-PCR of the TCR CDR3. TCRdb independently ran MiXCR on the multiplex PCR reads; one entry per CDR3 protein. The table lists about 420,000 distinct CDR3 sequences, roughly 14% of them singletons, with 11% to 15% in the top ten. With respect to this clonotype: One base away lies a much larger clone, so this may be a sequencing read error.

The chain carries TRBV6-2 or TRBV6-3 and TRBJ2-5; possibly TRBD1 or TRBD2 for D (5 bases each). The source of this sequence is a woman aged 18-29 years with Graves' hyperthyroidism. Sequences were obtained from blood. This CDR3 reads CASNARGWGSVGETQYF. As DNA, the CDR3 is TGTGCCAGCAACGCAAGAGGGTGGGGGAGCGTTGGAGAGACCCAGTACTTC.